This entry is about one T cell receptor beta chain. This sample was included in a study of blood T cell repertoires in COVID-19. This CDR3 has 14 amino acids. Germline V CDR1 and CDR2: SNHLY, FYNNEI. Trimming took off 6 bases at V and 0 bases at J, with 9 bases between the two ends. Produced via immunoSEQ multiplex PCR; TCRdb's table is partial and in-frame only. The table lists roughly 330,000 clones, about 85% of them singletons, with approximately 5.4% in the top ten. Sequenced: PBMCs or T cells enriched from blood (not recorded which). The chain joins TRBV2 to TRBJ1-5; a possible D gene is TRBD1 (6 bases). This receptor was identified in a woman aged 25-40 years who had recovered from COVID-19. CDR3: CASSRDNSNQPQHF. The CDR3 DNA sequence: TGTGCCAGCAGCCGGGACAATAGCAATCAGCCCCAGCATTTT.